This T cell receptor beta chain was documented in a study of shared clonotypes between healthy human individuals. Repertoires were generated with immunoSEQ multiplex PCR, while TCRdb's copy carries only in-frame clones and drops some. The sample yields around 1.4 million clones, about 98.5% seen once. This CDR3 is 16 amino acids long. In germline, CDR1 is MDHEN, CDR2 SYDVKM. Trimming stripped 3 bases from V and 3 bases from J, with 15 bases between. This TCR derives from a young man in good health. The specimen was naive CD4+ T cells sorted from blood. Regarding subset: CD45RA+ positively selected. The chain recombines TRBV28 with TRBJ1-5; D possibly corresponds to TRBD1 (6 bases). CDR3 protein: CASSFHPTGSNQPQHF. The CDR3 bases are TGTGCCAGCAGTTTCCATCCGACAGGCTCCAATCAGCCCCAGCATTTT.